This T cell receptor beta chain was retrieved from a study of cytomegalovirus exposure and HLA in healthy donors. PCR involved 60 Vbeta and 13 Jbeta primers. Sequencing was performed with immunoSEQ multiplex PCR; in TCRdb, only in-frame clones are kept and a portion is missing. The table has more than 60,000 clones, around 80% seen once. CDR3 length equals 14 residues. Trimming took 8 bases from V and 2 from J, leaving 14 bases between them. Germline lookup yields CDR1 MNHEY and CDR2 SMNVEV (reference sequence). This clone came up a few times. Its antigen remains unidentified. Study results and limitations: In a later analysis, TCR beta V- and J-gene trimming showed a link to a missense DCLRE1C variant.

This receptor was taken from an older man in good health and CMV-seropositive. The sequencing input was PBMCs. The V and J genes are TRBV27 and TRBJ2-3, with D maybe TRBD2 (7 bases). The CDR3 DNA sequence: TGTGCCAGCGGAGGGGGGGGGCTCACAGATACGCAGTATTTT. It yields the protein CASGGGGLTDTQYF.